This T cell receptor (beta chain) derives from a study of shared clonotypes between healthy human individuals. Trimming pared 4 bases from V and 0 bases from J, leaving 14 bases between. The CDR3 totals 16 residues. Germline assignment: CDR1 SGDLS and CDR2 YYNGEE. Profiled with immunoSEQ multiplex PCR; TCRdb holds only in-frame clones, not every one. This sample carries 1.6 million or so clones, roughly 96% of them seen once, and the ten largest clones take 1% to 1.5%. This chain uses TRBV9 with TRBJ2-1; D ambiguous. The origin of this receptor is a man aged 25-40 years in good health. Input material: naive CD4+ T cells sorted from blood. Subset described: CD45RA+ positively selected. Here the CDR3 DNA reads TGTGCCAGCAGCCCTCAGGTAGTAAGCTCCTACAATGAGCAGTTCTTC. As protein: CASSPQVVSSYNEQFF.